The 2 T cell receptor beta chains given below trace back to one sample, sequenced in a study of neurological immune-mediated disorders. TCRdb independently ran MiXCR on the 5' RACE reads; one entry per CDR3 protein. Of tens of thousands of distinct CDR3 sequences in the sample, about 13% were seen once. Time point here: longitudinal time-point 2. What was sequenced was PBMCs. The receptors were sampled from a woman aged 40 to 55 in good health.

This clonotype was recorded at least ten times. CDR3 region: CASRERTSGITDTQYF. In nucleotides, the CDR3 is TGTGCCAGCAGAGAACGGACTAGCGGGATCACAGATACGCAGTATTTT. The rearrangement uses TRBV6-1 and TRBJ2-3; 12 bases are a match to TRBD2. The germline V gene encodes CDR1 MNHNS and CDR2 SASEGT. The CDR3 consists of 16 residues. After removal of 6 bases from V and 2 bases from J, the junction contained 6 bases not matched to a gene.

This clonotype was detected once. The chain employs TRBV7-2 and TRBJ1-2; D is ambiguous. V was cut by 1 base and J by 2 bases, with 17 bases left in between. The CDR3 is 17 residues long. The V gene's germline CDR1 is SGHTA and CDR2 FQGNSA. CDR3 nucleotides: TGTGCCAGCAGCTTAGGCCGGGTGGGCAGCCGCAACTATGGCTACACCTTC. Its protein is CASSLGRVGSRNYGYTF.